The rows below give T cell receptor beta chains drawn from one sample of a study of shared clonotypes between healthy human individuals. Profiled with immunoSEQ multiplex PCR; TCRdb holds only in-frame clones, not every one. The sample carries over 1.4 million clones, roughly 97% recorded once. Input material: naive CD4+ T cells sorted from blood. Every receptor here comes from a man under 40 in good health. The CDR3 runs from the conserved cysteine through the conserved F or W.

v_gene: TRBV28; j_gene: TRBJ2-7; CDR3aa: CASSLGLAEGYEQYF
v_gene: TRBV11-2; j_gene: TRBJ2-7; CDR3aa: CASSLGQGGYEQYF
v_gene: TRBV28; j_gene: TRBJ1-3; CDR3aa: CASSPANSGNTIYF
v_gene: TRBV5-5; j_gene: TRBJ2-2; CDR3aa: CASSLGRPLDGELFF
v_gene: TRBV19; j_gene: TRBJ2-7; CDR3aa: CASSAITGTSGYEQYF
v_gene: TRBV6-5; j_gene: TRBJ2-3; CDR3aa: CASEGANTDTQYF
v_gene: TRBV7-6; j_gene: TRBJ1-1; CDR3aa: CASSGWDRDMNTEAFF
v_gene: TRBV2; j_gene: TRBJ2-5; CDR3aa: CASSDNSRAIRETQYF
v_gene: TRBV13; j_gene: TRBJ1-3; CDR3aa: CASSLDPFIGNTIYF
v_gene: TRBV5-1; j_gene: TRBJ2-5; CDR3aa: CASSYGLGEGVLGETQYF
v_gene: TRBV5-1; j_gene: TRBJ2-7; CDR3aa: CASSLVRVDYEQYF
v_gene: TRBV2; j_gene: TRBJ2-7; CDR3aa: CASSVLGDEQYF
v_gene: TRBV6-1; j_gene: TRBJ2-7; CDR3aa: CASSPIAGTYEQYF
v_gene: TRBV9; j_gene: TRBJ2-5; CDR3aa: CASSVAVGRLETQYF
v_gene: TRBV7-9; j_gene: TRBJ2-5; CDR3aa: CASNRGEETQYF
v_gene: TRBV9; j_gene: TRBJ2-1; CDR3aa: CASSVASRVAGGPKGNEQFF
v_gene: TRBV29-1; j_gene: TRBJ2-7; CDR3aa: CSVEGTGTYEQYF
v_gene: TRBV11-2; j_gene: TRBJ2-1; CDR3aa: CASSFGLAGDISYNEQFF
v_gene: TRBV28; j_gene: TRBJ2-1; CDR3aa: CASSLIPSSYNEQFF
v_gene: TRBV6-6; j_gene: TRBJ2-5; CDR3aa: CASSYGTGSETQYF
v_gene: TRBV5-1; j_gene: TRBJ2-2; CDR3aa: CASSRRQGSNTGELFF
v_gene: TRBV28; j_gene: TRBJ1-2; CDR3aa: CASSRGGNYGYTF
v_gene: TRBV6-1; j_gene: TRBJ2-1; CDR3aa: CASSATSGLYNEQFF
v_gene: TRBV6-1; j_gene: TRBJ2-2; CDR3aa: CASSEDGLGGELFF
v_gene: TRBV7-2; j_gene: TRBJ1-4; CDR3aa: CASSADRLAVEKLFF
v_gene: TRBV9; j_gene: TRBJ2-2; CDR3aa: CASSPPVGELFF
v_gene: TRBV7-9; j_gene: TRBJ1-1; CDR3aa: CASSTESENTEAFF
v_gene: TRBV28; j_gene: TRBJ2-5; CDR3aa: CASSLPQETQYF
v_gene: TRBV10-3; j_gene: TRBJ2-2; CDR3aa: CANSFSGGTGELFF
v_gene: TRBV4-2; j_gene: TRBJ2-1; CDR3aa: CASSPDRVVTVLDEQFF
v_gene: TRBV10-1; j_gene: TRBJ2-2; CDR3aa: CASSSGPTGELFF
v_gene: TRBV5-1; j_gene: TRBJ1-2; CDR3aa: CASSADPVQGYGYTF
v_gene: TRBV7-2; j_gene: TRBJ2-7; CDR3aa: CASSLDRGRDYEQYF
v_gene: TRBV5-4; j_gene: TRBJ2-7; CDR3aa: CASSFAVAEAYEQYF
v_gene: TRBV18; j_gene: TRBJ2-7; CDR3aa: CASSPPSPAVSYEQYF
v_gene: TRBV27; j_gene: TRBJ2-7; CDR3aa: CASSLRTGPSYEQYF
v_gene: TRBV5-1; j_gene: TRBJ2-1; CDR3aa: CASSYPDYNEQFF
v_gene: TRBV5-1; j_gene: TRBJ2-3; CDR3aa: CASSLVGQGVADTQYF
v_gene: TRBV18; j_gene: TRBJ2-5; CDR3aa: CASSPTKGGIRETQYF
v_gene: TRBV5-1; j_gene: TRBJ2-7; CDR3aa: CASSTDGTGGEQYF
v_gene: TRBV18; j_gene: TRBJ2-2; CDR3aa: CASSLGQGENTGELFF
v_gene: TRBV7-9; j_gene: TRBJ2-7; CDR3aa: CASSPLPLDKYEQYF
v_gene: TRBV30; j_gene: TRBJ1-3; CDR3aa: CAWSVRQRNSGNTIYF
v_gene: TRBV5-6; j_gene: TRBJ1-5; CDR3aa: CASSLRGKSNQPQHF
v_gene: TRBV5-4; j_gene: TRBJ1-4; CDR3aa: CASSLGRGPSSPATNEKLFF
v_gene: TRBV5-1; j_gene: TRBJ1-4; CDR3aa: CASRVAGAEKLFF
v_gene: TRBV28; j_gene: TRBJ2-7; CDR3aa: CASSFGTEAYEQYF
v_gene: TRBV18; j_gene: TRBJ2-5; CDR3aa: CASSGGTQYF
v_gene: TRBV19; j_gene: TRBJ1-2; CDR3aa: CASLPGGAGGYTF
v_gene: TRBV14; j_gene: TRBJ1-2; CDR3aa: CASSQSPGDDGYTF
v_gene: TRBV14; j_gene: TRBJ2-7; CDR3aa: CASSIPGQGAGEQYF
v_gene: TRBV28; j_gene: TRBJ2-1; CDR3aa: CASSLPGDEQFF
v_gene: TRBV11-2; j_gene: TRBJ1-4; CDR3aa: CASANRVGEKLFF
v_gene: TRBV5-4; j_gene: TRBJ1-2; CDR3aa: CASSGRAGPGYTF
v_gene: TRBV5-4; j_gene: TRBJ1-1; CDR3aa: CASSVMGRVNTEAFF
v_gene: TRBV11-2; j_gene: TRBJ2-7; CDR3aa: CASSRRVGVGEQYF
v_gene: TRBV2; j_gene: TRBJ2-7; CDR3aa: CASSTGLPYEQYF